Following are 17 T cell receptor beta chains from one sample sequenced in a study of T cell responses to AZD1222 COVID-19 vaccine. Here immunoSEQ multiplex PCR was the method, and the copy in TCRdb shows in-frame clones only, minus some. The sample consists of roughly 160,000 clones, 90% to 95% of them appearing once. The material sequenced was peripheral blood, taken on day 0 of AZD1222 vaccination. All receptors derive from an adult in good health.

This chain uses TRBV25-1 with TRBJ2-5; D unclear. V was shortened by 5 bases and J by 1 base, with 8 bases between the two germline ends. Germline lookup yields CDR1 MGHDK and CDR2 SYGVNS. The CDR3 is made up of 13 amino acids. CDR3 region: CASSWHSQETQYF. The CDR3 DNA sequence: TGTGCCAGCAGTTGGCATTCCCAAGAGACCCAGTACTTC.

The J gene is TRBJ1-3, the V gene TRBV7-8, with TRBD1 as a possible D gene (6 bases). The V and J ends lost 8 bases and 2 bases respectively, with 16 bases between them. Per germline, CDR1 SGHVS and CDR2 FQNEAQ. CDR3 size: 15 residues. The CDR3 spells CASRRGPGPGNTIYF. The CDR3 DNA is TGTGCCAGCCGACGGGGGCCTGGGCCTGGAAACACCATATATTTT.

This clone has just one count. The chain joins TRBV6-5 to TRBJ1-5; D uncertain. Deletions cut 0 bases from V and 1 base from J, with 7 bases between. Per germline, CDR1 MNHEY and CDR2 SVGAGI. The CDR3 loop spans 15 amino acids. For the CDR3, the DNA is TGTGCCAGCAGTTACTCGCAAACGAGCAATCAGCCCCAGCATTTT. Its protein product is CASSYSQTSNQPQHF.

This chain links TRBV28 with TRBJ1-5; D not certain. CDR1 and CDR2 from the germline V gene are MDHEN and SYDVKM. Trimming stripped 7 bases from V and 2 bases from J, with 12 bases between. The CDR3 has 14 residues. The CDR3 reads CASTQRSGNQPQHF. The CDR3 DNA follows: TGTGCCAGCACCCAGAGGAGTGGCAATCAGCCCCAGCATTTT.

This clone came up once. The rearrangement joins TRBV11-1 to TRBJ2-5; 9 bases are a match to TRBD1. The CDR3 extends over 16 amino acids. Looked up from germline, CDR1 is SGHAT and CDR2 is FQDESV (reference sequence). The junction had 6 bases not matched to a gene; V was cut back by 2 bases and J by 2 bases. DNA for the CDR3: TGTGCCAGCAGCTTATACGGGACAGGGCCTCAAGAGACCCAGTACTTC. Protein: CASSLYGTGPQETQYF.

This chain uses TRBV28 with TRBJ1-1; D call uncertain. This CDR3 is built from 13 residues. Trimming removed 6 bases from V and 2 bases from J, with 10 bases in between. Germline CDR1 MDHEN, CDR2 SYDVKM. The CDR3 DNA follows: TGTGCCAGCAGCGGTTACGATAACACTGAAGCTTTCTTT. Its translation is CASSGYDNTEAFF.

The V and J genes are TRBV7-2 and TRBJ2-2; D not certain. CDR1 and CDR2 from the germline V gene are SGHTA and FQGNSA. This CDR3 has 14 amino acids. V lost 1 base to trimming and J lost 6 bases, with 9 bases between them. The DNA of the CDR3 is TGTGCCAGCAGCTTAGGAGTTTTGCCCGGGGAGCTGTTTTTT. This encodes CASSLGVLPGELFF.

V and J are TRBV18 and TRBJ1-3; the match to TRBD1 covers 9 bases. V lost 1 base, J lost 4 bases, and 11 bases stayed unmatched. In germline, CDR1 is KGHSH, CDR2 LQKENI. This CDR3 has 18 residues. The CDR3 DNA reads TGTGCCAGCTCACCACTGGTATTACAGGGGGCGCCCGGAAACACCATATATTTT. This encodes CASSPLVLQGAPGNTIYF.

This chain uses TRBV5-1 with TRBJ2-7; 7 nucleotides agree with TRBD2. The CDR3 length is 19 residues. Germline V gives CDR1 SGHRS, CDR2 YFSETQ. The ends lost 4 bases at V and 2 bases at J; junction bases unmatched: 21. The CDR3 coding sequence is TGCGCCAGCAGCATAAGGCCGGGACGCATTGGACTAGGCCCCTACGAGCAGTACTTC. Its translation is CASSIRPGRIGLGPYEQYF.

To note about this clone: Sequence at one end of the junction differs from germline and may be a read error. J is TRBJ2-7 and V is TRBV3-1 (or the pseudogene TRBV3-2), with D perhaps matching TRBD1 or TRBD2 (5 bases each). CDR3 length equals 11 residues. CDR1 and CDR2 from the germline V gene are LGHDT and YNNKEL (reference sequence). CDR3 nucleotide sequence: TGTGCCAGCAGCCAAGAGGGACCCAGCGTCTTC. Its translation: CASSQEGPSVF.

J is TRBJ1-4 and V is TRBV7-9; D uncertain. Trimming removed 6 bases at V and 7 bases at J, with 12 bases between. Germline-derived CDR1 and CDR2 are SEHNR and FQNEAQ (reference sequence). This CDR3 contains 13 residues. CDR3: CASRTEDGEKLFF. In DNA form, the CDR3 reads TGTGCCAGCAGGACCGAGGACGGTGAAAAACTGTTTTTT.

The chain carries TRBV11-2 and TRBJ2-1, with 8 bases aligning to TRBD2. J was trimmed by 0 bases and V by 4 bases; bases with no gene match: 8. The CDR3 totals 17 residues. Germline V gives CDR1 SGHAT, CDR2 FQNNGV. This CDR3 reads CASSSYLAGTSYNEQFF. The CDR3 DNA follows: TGTGCCAGCAGCTCATATTTAGCGGGAACCTCCTACAATGAGCAGTTCTTC.

This chain uses TRBV19 with TRBJ2-1, with D tentatively TRBD2 (5 bases). CDR3 length equals 13 residues. Per the germline V gene, CDR1 is LNHDA and CDR2 is SQIVND (reference sequence). Trimming shortened V by 9 bases and J by 2 bases, and 11 bases separated the two germline ends. DNA for the CDR3: TGTGCCAGCCAAAGCGGTACCTACAATGAGCAGTTCTTC. Its translation is CASQSGTYNEQFF.

As DNA, the CDR3 is TGTGCCATCAGACAGCCAGGGAAGTATGGCTACACCTTC. Translation: CAIRQPGKYGYTF. The chain carries TRBV10-3 and TRBJ1-2, with D possibly being TRBD1 (5 bases). V shed 6 bases and J shed 5 bases, with 13 bases lying between them. Germline-derived CDR1 and CDR2 are ENHRY and SYGVKD. The CDR3 has 13 residues.

The chain is built from TRBV7-2 and TRBJ1-2; D is perhaps TRBD1 (5 bases). Trimming stripped 0 bases from V and 2 bases from J, with 10 bases between. Germline CDR1 is SGHTA and CDR2 is FQGNSA. There are 15 residues in the CDR3. This chain's CDR3 is CASSLALWDNYGYTF. The CDR3 DNA reads as TGTGCCAGCAGCTTAGCCTTATGGGACAACTATGGCTACACCTTC.

The chain combines TRBV4-1 with TRBJ2-7, with D uncertain. The CDR3 has 14 residues. V gave up 2 bases and J gave up 2 bases, with 10 bases separating them. Germline CDR1 MGHRA, CDR2 YSYEKL. The CDR3 protein is CASSQTGPPYEQYF. The CDR3, as DNA: TGCGCCAGCAGCCAAACGGGCCCTCCCTACGAGCAGTACTTC.

The chain carries TRBV27 and TRBJ1-5, with 8 positions matching TRBD1. Germline V CDR1 and CDR2: MNHEY, SMNVEV (reference sequence). The V gene end was trimmed by 4 bases and the J gene end by 2 bases; junction bases not matched to a gene: 1. The CDR3 spans 14 residues. CDR3 sequence: CASSWGQGNQPQHF. The CDR3 nucleotides are TGTGCCAGCAGTTGGGGACAGGGCAATCAGCCCCAGCATTTT.